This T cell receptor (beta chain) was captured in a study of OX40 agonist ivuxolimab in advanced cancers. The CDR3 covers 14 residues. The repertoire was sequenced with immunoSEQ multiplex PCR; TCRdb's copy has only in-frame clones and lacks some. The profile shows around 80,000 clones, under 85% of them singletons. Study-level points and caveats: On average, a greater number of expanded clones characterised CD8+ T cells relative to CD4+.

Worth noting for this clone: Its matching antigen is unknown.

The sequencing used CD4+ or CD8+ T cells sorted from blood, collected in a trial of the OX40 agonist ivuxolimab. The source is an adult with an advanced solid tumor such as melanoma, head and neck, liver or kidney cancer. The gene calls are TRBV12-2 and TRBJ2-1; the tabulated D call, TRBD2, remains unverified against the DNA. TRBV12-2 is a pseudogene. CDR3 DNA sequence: TGTGCAAGTCGCAAACTAGTGCCCGACAATGAGCAGTTCTTC. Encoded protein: CASRKLVPDNEQFF.